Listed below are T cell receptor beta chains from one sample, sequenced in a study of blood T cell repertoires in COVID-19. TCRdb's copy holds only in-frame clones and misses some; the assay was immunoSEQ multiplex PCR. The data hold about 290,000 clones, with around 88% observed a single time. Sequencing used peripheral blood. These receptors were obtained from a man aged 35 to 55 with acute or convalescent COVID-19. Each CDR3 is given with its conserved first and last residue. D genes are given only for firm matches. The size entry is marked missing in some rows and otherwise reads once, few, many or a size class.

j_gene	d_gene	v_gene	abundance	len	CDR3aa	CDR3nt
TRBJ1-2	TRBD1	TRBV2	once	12	CASRERQGGYTF	TGTGCCAGCAGAGAAAGACAGGGGGGCTACACCTTC
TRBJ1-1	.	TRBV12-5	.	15	CASGLVDMGPTEAFF	TGTGCTAGTGGTTTGGTAGACATGGGGCCCACTGAAGCTTTCTTT
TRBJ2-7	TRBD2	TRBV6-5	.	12	CASSRGTSEQYF	TGTGCCAGCAGCCGCGGGACTAGCGAGCAGTACTTC
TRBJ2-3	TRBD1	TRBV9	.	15	CASSVAGTGEDTQYF	TGTGCCAGCAGCGTAGCAGGGACAGGTGAGGATACGCAGTATTTT
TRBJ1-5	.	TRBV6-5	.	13	CASSLSGRQPQHF	TGTGCCAGCAGCCTGTCGGGGAGGCAGCCCCAGCATTTT
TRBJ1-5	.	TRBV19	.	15	CASSTRTDSNQPQHF	TGTGCCAGTAGTACTAGGACAGATAGCAATCAGCCCCAGCATTTT
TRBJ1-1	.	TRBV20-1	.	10	CSAPEPYAFF	TGCAGTGCTCCGGAGCCGTACGCTTTCTTT
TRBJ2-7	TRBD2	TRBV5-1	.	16	CASSLVQTAGRNEQYF	TGCGCCAGCAGCTTGGTCCAGACAGCGGGGCGGAACGAGCAGTACTTC
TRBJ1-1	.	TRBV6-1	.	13	CASSETGYTEAFF	TGTGCCAGCAGTGAAACGGGTTACACTGAAGCTTTCTTT
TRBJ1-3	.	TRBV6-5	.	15	CASSLTGFSGNTIYF	TGTGCCAGCTCCCTGACAGGTTTCTCTGGAAACACCATATATTTT
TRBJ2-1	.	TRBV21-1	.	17	CASSKVQGTDKIHEQFF	TGTGCCAGCAGCAAAGTTCAGGGGACGGATAAGATACATGAGCAGTTCTTC
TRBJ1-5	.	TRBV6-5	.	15	CASKGGGTSNQPQHF	TGTGCCAGCAAAGGCGGGGGTACAAGTAATCAGCCCCAGCATTTT
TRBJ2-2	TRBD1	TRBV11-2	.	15	CASSLGQGVAGELFF	TGTGCCAGCAGCTTGGGACAGGGGGTAGCCGGGGAGCTGTTTTTT
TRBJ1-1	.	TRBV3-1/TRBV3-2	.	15	CASSQLTGRYDEAFF	TGTGCCAGCAGCCAATTAACAGGGAGATACGACGAAGCTTTCTTT
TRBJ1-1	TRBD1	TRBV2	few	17	CASSEPWDRGSTTEAFF	TGTGCCAGCAGTGAACCTTGGGACAGGGGATCGACCACTGAAGCTTTCTTT
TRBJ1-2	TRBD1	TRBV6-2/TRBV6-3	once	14	CASSRTGAAYGYTF	TGTGCCAGCAGTCGGACAGGAGCTGCCTATGGCTACACCTTC
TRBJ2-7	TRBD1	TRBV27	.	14	CASSLGRGRDEQYF	TGTGCCAGCAGTTTAGGCAGGGGGCGGGACGAGCAGTACTTC
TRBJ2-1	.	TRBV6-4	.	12	CASIRGQVVQFF	TGTGCCAGCATAAGGGGACAAGTCGTGCAGTTCTTC
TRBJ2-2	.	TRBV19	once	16	CASSIDFSANTGELFF	TGTGCCAGTAGTATAGATTTTAGCGCAAACACCGGGGAGCTGTTTTTT
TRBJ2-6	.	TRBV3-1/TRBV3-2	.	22	CASSQDRWSGRDSPSGANVLTF	TGTGCCAGCAGCCAAGATAGGTGGAGTGGGCGGGACAGCCCCTCTGGGGCCAACGTCCTGACTTTC
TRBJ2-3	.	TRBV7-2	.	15	CASSLMGLFTDTQYF	TGTGCCAGCAGCTTGATGGGACTCTTCACAGATACGCAGTATTTT
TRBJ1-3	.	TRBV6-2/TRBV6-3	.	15	CASSYFGISGNTIYF	TGTGCCAGCAGTTACTTCGGGATCTCTGGAAACACCATATATTTT
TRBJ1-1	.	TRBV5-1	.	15	CASSFTGTLNTEAFF	TGCGCCAGCAGCTTTACAGGAACCTTGAACACTGAAGCTTTCTTT
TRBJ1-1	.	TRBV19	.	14	CASSIETGYTEAFF	TGTGCCAGTAGTATAGAAACAGGCTACACTGAAGCTTTCTTT
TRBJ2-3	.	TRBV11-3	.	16	CASSGGSRSSTDTQYF	TGTGCCAGCAGCGGCGGCAGCCGCTCCAGCACAGATACGCAGTATTTT
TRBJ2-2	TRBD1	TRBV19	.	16	CASSIVGTGVPGELFF	TGTGCCAGTAGTATAGTCGGGACAGGGGTTCCCGGGGAGCTGTTTTTT
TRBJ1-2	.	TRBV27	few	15	CASSSFPGELYGYTF	TGTGCCAGCAGTTCCTTCCCGGGAGAGCTCTATGGCTACACCTTC
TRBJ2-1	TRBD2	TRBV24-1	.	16	CATSDIGTSGGNEQFF	TGTGCCACCAGTGATATTGGGACTAGCGGGGGCAATGAGCAGTTCTTC
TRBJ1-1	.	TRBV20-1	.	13	CSASRAGIAEAFF	TGCAGTGCTAGTAGAGCAGGGATCGCTGAAGCTTTCTTT
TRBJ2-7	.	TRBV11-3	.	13	CASSGGSSYEQYF	TGTGCCAGCAGCGGAGGGAGCTCCTACGAGCAGTACTTC
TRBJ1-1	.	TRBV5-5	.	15	CASSFTIGLNTEAFF	TGTGCCAGCAGCTTCACCATTGGGCTGAACACTGAAGCTTTCTTT
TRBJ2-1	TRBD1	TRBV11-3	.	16	CASSLGTGTGNNEQFF	TGTGCCAGCAGCTTAGGTACCGGGACAGGGAACAATGAGCAGTTCTTC
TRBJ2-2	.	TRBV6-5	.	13	CASRAGYTGELFF	TGTGCCAGCAGGGCAGGGTACACCGGGGAGCTGTTTTTT
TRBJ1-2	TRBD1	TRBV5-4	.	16	CASSLAGGQSLYGYTF	TGTGCCAGCAGCTTGGCCGGGGGACAGTCCCTCTATGGCTACACCTTC
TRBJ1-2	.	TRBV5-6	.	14	CASSFYTYNYGYTF	TGTGCCAGCAGCTTTTACACGTACAATTATGGCTACACCTTC
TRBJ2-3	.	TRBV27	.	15	CASSLWARGTDTQYF	TGTGCCAGCAGTTTATGGGCCAGGGGCACAGATACGCAGTATTTT
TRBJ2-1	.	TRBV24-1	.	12	CATSDSWTEQFF	TGTGCCACCAGTGATTCCTGGACAGAGCAGTTCTTC
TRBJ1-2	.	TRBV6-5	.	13	CASRATGNYGYTF	TGTGCCAGCAGAGCGACAGGAAACTATGGCTACACCTTC
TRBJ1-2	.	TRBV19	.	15	CASSISWKADYGYTF	TGTGCCAGTAGTATCTCCTGGAAGGCGGACTATGGCTACACCTTC
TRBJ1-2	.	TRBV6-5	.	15	CASRLRTAVNYGYTF	TGTGCCAGCAGGTTGAGGACAGCCGTTAACTATGGCTACACCTTC
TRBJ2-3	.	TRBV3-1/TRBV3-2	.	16	CASSQGTSIRTDTQYF	TGTGCCAGCAGCCAAGGTACTAGTATCCGCACAGATACGCAGTATTTT
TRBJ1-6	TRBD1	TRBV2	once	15	CASKWDRDFFSPLHF	TGTGCCAGCAAATGGGACAGGGATTTTTTTTCACCCCTCCACTTT